The rows below give T cell receptor beta chains drawn from one sample of a study of blood T cell repertoires in COVID-19. Clones were read by immunoSEQ multiplex PCR, and TCRdb kept only the in-frame ones, dropping some. The data show 130,000 or so clones, about 83% seen once. The sequencing input was peripheral blood. These receptors all stem from a woman between 50 and 59 years old with acute or convalescent COVID-19. Both conserved end residues are part of each CDR3. Fields, in order: D gene, clone size, J gene, V gene, CDR3 protein, CDR3 DNA. D genes are given only for firm matches. Clone size is not always given. Where it is, it says once, few, many or a class for expanded clones.

D gene: TRBD1
clone size: -
J gene: TRBJ2-1
V gene: TRBV5-1
CDR3 protein: CASSSDRGRGNEQFF
CDR3 DNA: TGCGCCAGCAGCTCAGACAGGGGTCGCGGCAATGAGCAGTTCTTC

D gene: -
clone size: -
J gene: TRBJ2-2
V gene: TRBV29-1
CDR3 protein: CSVDSTGELFF
CDR3 DNA: TGCAGCGTTGACAGCACCGGGGAGCTGTTTTTT

D gene: -
clone size: few
J gene: TRBJ1-1
V gene: TRBV7-2
CDR3 protein: CASSLSRTEAFF
CDR3 DNA: TGTGCCAGCAGCTTATCGAGGACTGAAGCTTTCTTT

D gene: TRBD1
clone size: -
J gene: TRBJ2-2
V gene: TRBV5-1
CDR3 protein: CASSLVGQGRTGELFF
CDR3 DNA: TGCGCCAGCAGCTTGGTGGGACAGGGTAGGACCGGGGAGCTGTTTTTT

D gene: TRBD1
clone size: -
J gene: TRBJ2-2
V gene: TRBV29-1
CDR3 protein: CSVGAGGGGELFF
CDR3 DNA: TGCAGCGTTGGGGCAGGGGGCGGCGGGGAGCTGTTTTTT

D gene: TRBD2
clone size: -
J gene: TRBJ2-1
V gene: TRBV7-9
CDR3 protein: CATGRREGYNEQFF
CDR3 DNA: TGTGCCACCGGGCGGCGGGAGGGCTACAATGAGCAGTTCTTC

D gene: TRBD2
clone size: -
J gene: TRBJ2-7
V gene: TRBV7-2
CDR3 protein: CASSHTGLTYEQYF
CDR3 DNA: TGTGCCAGCAGTCATACGGGACTAACCTACGAGCAGTACTTC

D gene: -
clone size: -
J gene: TRBJ2-7
V gene: TRBV25-1
CDR3 protein: CASSDGGSSYEQYF
CDR3 DNA: TGTGCCAGCAGTGATGGGGGGAGCTCCTACGAGCAGTACTTC

D gene: TRBD1
clone size: few
J gene: TRBJ2-6
V gene: TRBV28
CDR3 protein: CASSRSGQGLYSGANVLTF
CDR3 DNA: TGTGCCAGCAGCCGCTCGGGACAGGGTCTATACTCTGGGGCCAACGTCCTGACTTTC

D gene: -
clone size: -
J gene: TRBJ1-2
V gene: TRBV6-4
CDR3 protein: CASRDDTLLGYTF
CDR3 DNA: TGTGCCAGCAGAGATGACACCCTACTGGGCTACACCTTC

D gene: -
clone size: -
J gene: TRBJ1-2
V gene: TRBV5-4
CDR3 protein: CASSLDGRANYGYTF
CDR3 DNA: TGTGCCAGCAGCTTGGATGGCAGGGCTAACTATGGCTACACCTTC

D gene: -
clone size: -
J gene: TRBJ2-7
V gene: TRBV2
CDR3 protein: CASREWGQNEQYF
CDR3 DNA: TGTGCCAGCAGGGAGTGGGGGCAGAACGAGCAGTACTTC

D gene: TRBD1
clone size: -
J gene: TRBJ1-6
V gene: TRBV2
CDR3 protein: CASSPDRVYNSPLHF
CDR3 DNA: TGTGCCAGCAGCCCAGACAGGGTCTATAATTCACCCCTCCACTTT

D gene: TRBD1
clone size: -
J gene: TRBJ2-7
V gene: TRBV5-1
CDR3 protein: CASSLHRGLDEQYF
CDR3 DNA: TGCGCCAGCAGCTTGCACAGGGGGCTGGACGAGCAGTACTTC

D gene: TRBD2
clone size: -
J gene: TRBJ2-7
V gene: TRBV6-5
CDR3 protein: CASRPEKRGHYEQYF
CDR3 DNA: TGTGCCAGCAGGCCTGAAAAGCGGGGGCACTACGAGCAGTACTTC

D gene: -
clone size: once
J gene: TRBJ1-6
V gene: TRBV5-1
CDR3 protein: CASSRGGAGLDNSPLHF
CDR3 DNA: TGCGCCAGCAGCCGTGGGGGCGCGGGCTTGGATAATTCACCCCTCCACTTT

D gene: TRBD1
clone size: -
J gene: TRBJ2-1
V gene: TRBV19
CDR3 protein: CASSPRQGAYNEQFF
CDR3 DNA: TGTGCCAGTAGTCCCAGACAGGGAGCCTACAATGAGCAGTTCTTC

D gene: TRBD1
clone size: -
J gene: TRBJ1-1
V gene: TRBV7-2
CDR3 protein: CASSDRQGWVTEAFF
CDR3 DNA: TGTGCCAGCAGCGACCGACAGGGCTGGGTCACTGAAGCTTTCTTT

D gene: TRBD1
clone size: -
J gene: TRBJ1-5
V gene: TRBV20-1
CDR3 protein: CSASADRGNQPQHF
CDR3 DNA: TGCAGTGCTAGTGCAGACAGGGGCAATCAGCCCCAGCATTTT

D gene: -
clone size: once
J gene: TRBJ2-1
V gene: TRBV7-3
CDR3 protein: CASSHERGGGEQFF
CDR3 DNA: TGTGCCAGCAGCCATGAGAGGGGGGGCGGTGAGCAGTTCTTC

D gene: TRBD1
clone size: -
J gene: TRBJ1-2
V gene: TRBV2
CDR3 protein: CATKTGQGNGYTF
CDR3 DNA: TGTGCCACGAAGACGGGACAGGGGAATGGCTACACCTTC

D gene: TRBD2
clone size: -
J gene: TRBJ2-5
V gene: TRBV7-6
CDR3 protein: CASSLGLAGIALQETQYF
CDR3 DNA: TGTGCCAGCAGCTTAGGGCTAGCGGGAATTGCCCTCCAAGAGACCCAGTACTTC